These T cell receptor beta chains were read from a single sample in a study of T cells in Graves' hyperthyroidism and ophthalmopathy. MiXCR, applied by TCRdb to the multiplex PCR reads, yields one record per CDR3 protein. The repertoire consists of under 550,000 distinct CDR3 sequences, with around 13% occurring once and the leading ten covering 5% to 6.5%. Sequencing used blood. These TCRs come from a woman between 18 and 29 years old with Graves' hyperthyroidism. Both conserved end residues are part of each CDR3. A D gene is named only where the DNA matches it firmly. Expanded clones get a size class; other rows say once, few or many, or leave the size out.

V	size	D	J	DNA	CDR3
TRBV18	.	.	TRBJ1-2	TGTGCCAGCTCACCCCAGCAGGGTGAGGGCTGCACCTTC	CASSPQQGEGCTF
TRBV5-1	many	.	TRBJ2-1	TGCGCCAGCAGCTCTGGAGATGTTGCAGAGCAGTTCTTC	CASSSGDVAEQFF
TRBV19	few	TRBD1	TRBJ1-5	TGTGCCAGTAGGCGACCGGGGACAGGGGCCAATCAGCCCCAGCATTTT	CASRRPGTGANQPQHF
TRBV2	.	.	TRBJ2-5	TGTGCCAGCAGGACGGGCCCCAGTGGGGAGACCCAGTACTTC	CASRTGPSGETQYF
TRBV20-1	.	TRBD2	TRBJ2-1	TGCAGTGCTAGAGGAGACTGGGCTAGCGGGAGTTGGGAGCAGTTCTTC	CSARGDWASGSWEQFF
TRBV7-2	many	.	TRBJ1-5	TGTGCCAGCAGCTTGGGGGACGTCAGTCAGCCCCAGCATTTT	CASSLGDVSQPQHF
TRBV19	many	.	TRBJ1-5	TGTGCCAGTAGTCCGGGGAGGAAGATTGGCAATCAGCCCCAGCATTTT	CASSPGRKIGNQPQHF
TRBV19	.	.	TRBJ2-4	TGTGCCAGTAGTTCCCCGGGACACCTGTATTTT	CASSSPGHLYF
TRBV11-3	few	TRBD2	TRBJ2-2	TGTGCCAGCAGCTCGACGTGGACTAGCGGGAATCACTCGGACACCGGGGAGCTGTTTTTT	CASSSTWTSGNHSDTGELFF
TRBV28	many	.	TRBJ1-2	TGTGCCAGCAGTCGGGTTGACTATGGCTACACCTTC	CASSRVDYGYTF
TRBV28	many	TRBD1	TRBJ1-4	TGTGCCAGCAGCCTAAGGGACAGTAATGAAAAACTGTTTTTT	CASSLRDSNEKLFF
TRBV28	many	.	TRBJ2-6	TGTGCCAGCAGTTTACCCCCAGGGGCTGGGGCCAACGTCCTGACTTTC	CASSLPPGAGANVLTF
TRBV11-1	many	.	TRBJ2-1	TGTGCCAGCAGCTTAGTAGGGGCCCATGGCAATGAGCAGTTCTTC	CASSLVGAHGNEQFF
TRBV6-1	many	.	TRBJ1-1	TGTGCCAGCAGTGAAGCGTTGGGGGTAGGGGTAGCTTTCTTT	CASSEALGVGVAFF
TRBV18	many	TRBD1	TRBJ1-6	TGTGCCAGCTCACCAACGGGACAGACAAATTCACCCCTCCACTTT	CASSPTGQTNSPLHF
TRBV6-2/TRBV6-3	.	.	TRBJ1-5	TGTGCCGGCGGGGACCCTCCTAACAATCAGCCCCAGCATTTT	CAGGDPPNNQPQHF
TRBV6-1	many	TRBD2	TRBJ2-7	TGTGCCAGCAGTTATAGTGCGGGAGGTACCTACGAGCAGTACTTC	CASSYSAGGTYEQYF
TRBV9	.	.	TRBJ1-2	TGTGCCAGCAGCGTAGACGAACAGGTTGGCTACACCTTC	CASSVDEQVGYTF
TRBV7-3	.	TRBD1	TRBJ1-2	TGTGCCAGCAGCCCGGGACAGGGGGCGACCGGCTACACCTTC	CASSPGQGATGYTF
TRBV19	few	.	TRBJ2-1	TGTTTGAGACAACAATATAACAATGAGCAGTTCTTC	CLRQQYNNEQFF
TRBV6-1	few	.	TRBJ1-1	TGTGCCAGCAGGTCGGGGAGGAACACTGAAGCTTTCTTT	CASRSGRNTEAFF
TRBV4-2	.	TRBD1	TRBJ1-4	TGTGCCAGCAGCCACCATGGACAGGGGTATAATGAAAAACTGTTTTTT	CASSHHGQGYNEKLFF
TRBV28	.	TRBD2	TRBJ2-7	TGTGCCAGCAGTCTAGTTAGCGGGAGTCGGTACGAGCAGTACTTC	CASSLVSGSRYEQYF
TRBV20-1	.	.	TRBJ2-5	TGCAGTGTTGGTCCCAAAACGGGAATACCGGAGACCCAGTACTTC	CSVGPKTGIPETQYF
TRBV28	many	TRBD1	TRBJ2-7	TGTGCCAGCAGTTTGACAGGGGGGCGATACGAGCAGTACTTC	CASSLTGGRYEQYF
TRBV13	.	.	TRBJ2-1	TGTGCCAGCAGCTTAGTTTCTAGCGCCTCCTACAATGAGCAGTTCTTC	CASSLVSSASYNEQFF
TRBV20-1	many	TRBD1	TRBJ1-5	TGCAGTGCCATTCAGGGACAGGGGTTTGTTCAGCCCCAGCATTTT	CSAIQGQGFVQPQHF
TRBV9	.	TRBD1	TRBJ2-7	TGTGCCAGCAGCGTAGGAACCCCACAGGGGCTTTACGAGCAGTACTTC	CASSVGTPQGLYEQYF
TRBV3-1	many	.	TRBJ2-1	TGTGCCAGCAGCCAAGACACTAGGAATGAGCAGTTCTTC	CASSQDTRNEQFF
TRBV7-3	many	.	TRBJ1-1	TGTGCCAGCAGCTTAAGCGCAGGGGCTATGAACACTGAAGCTTTCTTT	CASSLSAGAMNTEAFF
TRBV5-8	few	TRBD1	TRBJ1-5	TGTGCCAGCAGCATGACAGGGGGAGGCAATCAGCCCCAGCATTTT	CASSMTGGGNQPQHF
TRBV20-1	many	.	TRBJ2-1	TGCAGTGCTAGAGGAGCGGGTAGCTCCTACAATGAGCAGTTCTTC	CSARGAGSSYNEQFF
TRBV7-2	many	.	TRBJ2-1	TGTGCCAGCAGCTTATCCGAGAGATTTCCCTACAATGAGCAGTTCTTC	CASSLSERFPYNEQFF
TRBV29-1	.	TRBD1	TRBJ1-2	TGCAGCGTTGAAGACACAGGGGGGAACTATGGCTACACCTTC	CSVEDTGGNYGYTF
TRBV11-2	.	TRBD1	TRBJ1-2	TGTGCCAGCGGACAGGGGGTGTTCGAGAACTATGGCTACACCTTC	CASGQGVFENYGYTF
TRBV2	many	.	TRBJ1-1	TGTGCCAGCAGTGTGTTAGTAAACACTGAAGCTTTCTTT	CASSVLVNTEAFF
TRBV28	many	TRBD2	TRBJ2-1	TGTGCCAGTACTAGCGGGAGGCCCAGCGGGAATGAGCAGTTCTTC	CASTSGRPSGNEQFF
TRBV10-3	many	.	TRBJ2-2	TGTGCCATCAGGAGAGACCCGGGGCCCGGGGAGCTGTTTTTT	CAIRRDPGPGELFF
TRBV6-2/TRBV6-3	.	.	TRBJ2-3	TGTGCCAGCAGCCCAACAGCGGATACGCAGTATTTT	CASSPTADTQYF
TRBV3-1	few	.	TRBJ1-2	TGTGCCAGCAGCCAAGGGGGCATTAACTATGGCTACACCTTC	CASSQGGINYGYTF
TRBV3-1	many	TRBD2	TRBJ2-2	TGTGCCAGCAGCCAAGAGAGTCTAGCGGGAGTGACCGGGGAGCTGTTTTTT	CASSQESLAGVTGELFF
TRBV27	few	TRBD1	TRBJ2-7	TGTGCCAGCAGTGTCGGACAGGGGGGGTGGGAGCAGTACTTC	CASSVGQGGWEQYF
TRBV7-9	many	.	TRBJ2-7	TGTGCCAGCAGCCTAGGGAGTACCACCTACGAGCAGTACTTC	CASSLGSTTYEQYF
TRBV13	many	TRBD1	TRBJ1-2	TGTGCCAGCAGCCTAGGGACAGGGCCCAACTATGGCTACACCTTC	CASSLGTGPNYGYTF
TRBV27	many	TRBD1	TRBJ1-2	TGTGCCACCTCTCCGGGACAGGCCCACTATGGCTACACCTTC	CATSPGQAHYGYTF
TRBV7-2	.	.	TRBJ1-3	TGTGCCAGCAGCTTATTAGTACCCGGAAACACCATATATTTT	CASSLLVPGNTIYF
TRBV30	many	TRBD2	TRBJ2-7	TGTGCCTGGAGATTTAGCGGGAGTGTGGGCGAGCAGTACTTC	CAWRFSGSVGEQYF
TRBV7-9	.	TRBD2	TRBJ2-5	TGTGCCAGCAGCGAAGGACTACTCGGGGGGGAGACCCAGTACTTC	CASSEGLLGGETQYF